These T cell receptor beta chains were read from a single sample in a study of cytomegalovirus exposure and HLA in healthy donors. TCRdb keeps only in-frame clones here, not all; method: immunoSEQ multiplex PCR. The sample records more than 200,000 clones, 75% to 85% being singletons. The sequenced sample was PBMCs. Every receptor here comes from a girl between 10 and 17 years old in good health and CMV-seronegative. Each CDR3 is given with its conserved first and last residue. Fields, in order: D gene, V gene, clone size, J gene, CDR3 protein, CDR3 DNA. A D gene is named only where the DNA matches it firmly. Size is stated for part of the rows, as once, few or many counts, or as a class when the clone is expanded.

>TRBD2|TRBV28|.|TRBJ2-3
CASSGASGADTQYF
TGTGCCAGCAGTGGGGCTAGCGGGGCCGATACGCAGTATTTT
>.|TRBV5-1|.|TRBJ2-1
CASSLHTSNGEQFF
TGCGCCAGCAGCTTGCATACTAGTAACGGTGAGCAGTTCTTC
>.|TRBV7-9|.|TRBJ1-4
CASSLVGQTNTNEKLFF
TGTGCCAGCAGCTTAGTAGGACAGACGAACACTAATGAAAAACTGTTTTTT
>.|TRBV19|few|TRBJ1-6
CASSIVTEGNSPLHF
TGTGCCAGTAGTATAGTGACAGAAGGCAACTCACCCCTCCACTTT
>TRBD1|TRBV7-9|.|TRBJ2-1
CASSLGQGKDGNEQFF
TGTGCCAGCAGCTTAGGACAGGGGAAGGATGGTAATGAGCAGTTCTTC
>TRBD2|TRBV30|.|TRBJ2-5
CAWTRQGLAGETQYF
TGTGCCTGGACTCGCCAGGGACTAGCGGGAGAGACCCAGTACTTC
>.|TRBV7-2|few|TRBJ2-6
CASSTRRAGANVLTF
TGTGCCAGCAGCACCCGACGGGCTGGGGCCAACGTCCTGACTTTC
>TRBD2|TRBV27|.|TRBJ2-7
CASRTSGAYEQYF
TGTGCCAGCAGGACTAGCGGGGCCTACGAGCAGTACTTC
>.|TRBV6-6|.|TRBJ1-2
CASTTGTHSWGYTF
TGTGCCAGCACCACCGGGACTCATAGCTGGGGCTACACCTTC
>.|TRBV2|.|TRBJ1-3
CASSLVQTRSGNTIYF
TGTGCCAGCAGTCTTGTCCAGACTCGCTCTGGAAACACCATATATTTT
>.|TRBV27|.|TRBJ2-1
CASRRTGAYNEQFF
TGTGCCAGCCGCCGAACCGGGGCCTACAATGAGCAGTTCTTC
>.|TRBV29-1|.|TRBJ1-2
CSVEDRVVGYTF
TGCAGCGTTGAAGATCGAGTAGTTGGCTACACCTTC
>.|TRBV5-1|few|TRBJ2-3
CASSRSGTDTQYF
TGCGCCAGCAGCCGGAGCGGCACAGATACGCAGTATTTT
>TRBD1|TRBV6-6|.|TRBJ2-2
CASSDRGGELFF
TGTGCCAGCAGTGACAGGGGTGGGGAGCTGTTTTTT
>.|TRBV19|.|TRBJ2-6
CASKIGSTGANVLTF
TGTGCCAGTAAGATTGGGAGTACTGGGGCCAACGTCCTGACTTTC
>TRBD1|TRBV30|.|TRBJ1-1
CAWGRQGGAFF
TGTGCCTGGGGCAGACAGGGGGGAGCTTTCTTT
>TRBD1|TRBV19|.|TRBJ1-2
CASIENPGQSYGYTF
TGTGCCAGTATCGAAAACCCGGGACAGAGCTATGGCTACACCTTC
>.|TRBV9|few|TRBJ2-7
CASSTGGSNPSYEQYF
TGTGCCAGCAGCACGGGGGGCAGTAACCCCTCCTACGAGCAGTACTTC
>.|TRBV15|.|TRBJ1-1
CATSTRTSVEAFF
TGTGCCACCAGCACCCGTACTAGCGTAGAAGCTTTCTTT
>.|TRBV5-8|.|TRBJ1-1
CASSPAGTINTEAFF
TGTGCCAGCAGCCCGGCGGGGACGATCAACACTGAAGCTTTCTTT
>TRBD2|TRBV27|.|TRBJ2-1
CASSSLAGGSSYNEQFF
TGTGCCAGCAGTTCACTAGCGGGGGGTAGCTCCTACAATGAGCAGTTCTTC
>.|TRBV5-4|.|TRBJ2-5
CASSFVLEKETQYF
TGTGCCAGCAGCTTCGTACTAGAAAAAGAGACCCAGTACTTC
>TRBD2|TRBV6-6|.|TRBJ2-2
CASSNLAETNTGELFF
TGTGCCAGCAGTAACCTAGCGGAGACGAACACCGGGGAGCTGTTTTTT
>.|TRBV27|.|TRBJ2-7
CASSPGAGGEQYF
TGTGCCAGCAGTCCCGGAGCAGGGGGGGAGCAGTACTTC
>TRBD2|TRBV5-1|.|TRBJ2-5
CASLAGLGETQYF
TGCGCCAGCCTGGCCGGACTAGGGGAGACCCAGTACTTC
>.|TRBV15|.|TRBJ1-1
CATSRQGEATEAFF
TGTGCCACCAGCAGACAGGGTGAGGCCACTGAAGCTTTCTTT
>TRBD1|TRBV5-5|.|TRBJ1-2
CASSQDLGQGALLYGYTF
TGTGCCAGCAGCCAAGATCTGGGGCAGGGGGCGCTTCTCTATGGCTACACCTTC
>.|TRBV6-1|.|TRBJ1-3
CASSEEDSSGNTIYF
TGTGCCAGCAGTGAAGAGGACAGCTCTGGAAACACCATATATTTT
>.|TRBV7-9|few|TRBJ1-2
CASSPDMGYTF
TGTGCCAGCAGCCCGGACATGGGCTACACCTTC
>.|TRBV28|.|TRBJ2-7
CASSLPREEGDYEQYF
TGTGCCAGCAGTTTACCTCGGGAGGAGGGGGATTACGAGCAGTACTTC
>.|TRBV4-1|once|TRBJ2-7
CASSQGLGDRSYEQYF
TGCGCCAGCAGCCAAGGTCTTGGAGACAGATCCTACGAGCAGTACTTC